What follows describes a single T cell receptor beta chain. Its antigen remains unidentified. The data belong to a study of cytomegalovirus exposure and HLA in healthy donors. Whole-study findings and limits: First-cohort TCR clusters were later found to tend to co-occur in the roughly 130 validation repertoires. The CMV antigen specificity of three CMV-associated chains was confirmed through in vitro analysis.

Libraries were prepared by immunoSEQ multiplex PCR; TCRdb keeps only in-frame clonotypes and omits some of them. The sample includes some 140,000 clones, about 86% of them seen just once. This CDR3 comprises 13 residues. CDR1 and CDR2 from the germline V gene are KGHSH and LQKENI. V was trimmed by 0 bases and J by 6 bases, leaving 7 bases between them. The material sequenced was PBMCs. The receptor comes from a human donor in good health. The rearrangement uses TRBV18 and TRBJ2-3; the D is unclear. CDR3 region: CASSPPAPDTQYF. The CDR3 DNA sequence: TGTGCCAGCTCACCACCGGCTCCGGATACGCAGTATTTT.